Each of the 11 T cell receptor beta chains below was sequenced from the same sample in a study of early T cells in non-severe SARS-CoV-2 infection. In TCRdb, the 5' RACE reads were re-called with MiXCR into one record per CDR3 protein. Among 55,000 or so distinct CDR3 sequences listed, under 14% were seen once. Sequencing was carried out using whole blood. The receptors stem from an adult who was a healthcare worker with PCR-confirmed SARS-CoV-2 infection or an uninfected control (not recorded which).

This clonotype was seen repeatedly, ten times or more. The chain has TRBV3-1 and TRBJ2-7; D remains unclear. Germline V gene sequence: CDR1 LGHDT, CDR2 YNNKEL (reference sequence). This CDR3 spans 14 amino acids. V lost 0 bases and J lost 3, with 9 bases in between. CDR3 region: CASSQDFGSYEQYF. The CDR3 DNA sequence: TGTGCCAGCAGCCAAGATTTCGGCAGCTACGAGCAGTACTTC.

This CDR3 reads CASSHSASIYEQYF. The CDR3 nucleotides read TGTGCCAGCAGCCACAGCGCCTCAATTTACGAGCAGTACTTC. The chain joins TRBV3-1 to TRBJ2-7; D is unclear. The CDR3 covers 14 residues. In germline, CDR1 is LGHDT, CDR2 YNNKEL (reference sequence). V lost 3 bases and J lost 4, with 13 bases in between.

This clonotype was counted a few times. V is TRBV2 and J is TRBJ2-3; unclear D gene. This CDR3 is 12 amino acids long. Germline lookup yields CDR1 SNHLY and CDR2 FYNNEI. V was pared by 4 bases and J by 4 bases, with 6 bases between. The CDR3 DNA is TGTGCCAGCAGTGTTACCCCAGATACGCAGTATTTT. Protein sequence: CASSVTPDTQYF.

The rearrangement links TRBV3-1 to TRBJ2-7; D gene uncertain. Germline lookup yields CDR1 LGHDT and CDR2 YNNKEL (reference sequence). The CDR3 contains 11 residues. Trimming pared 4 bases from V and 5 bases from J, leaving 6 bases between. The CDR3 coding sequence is TGTGCCAGCAGCCTGAGGAACGAGCAGTACTTC. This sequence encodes CASSLRNEQYF.

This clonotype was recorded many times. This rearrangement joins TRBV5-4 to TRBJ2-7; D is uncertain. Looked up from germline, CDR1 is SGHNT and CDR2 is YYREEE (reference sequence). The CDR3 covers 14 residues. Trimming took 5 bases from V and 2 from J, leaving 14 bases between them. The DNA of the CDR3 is TGTGCCAGCAGTACCTTCACGAAGACCTACGAGCAGTACTTC. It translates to CASSTFTKTYEQYF. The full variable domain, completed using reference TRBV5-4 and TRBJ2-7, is ETGVTQSPTHLIKTRGQQVTLRCSSQSGHNTVSWYQQALGQGPQFIFQYYREEENGRGNFPPRFSGLQFPNYSSELNVNALELDDSALYLCASSTFTKTYEQYFGPGTRLTVT.

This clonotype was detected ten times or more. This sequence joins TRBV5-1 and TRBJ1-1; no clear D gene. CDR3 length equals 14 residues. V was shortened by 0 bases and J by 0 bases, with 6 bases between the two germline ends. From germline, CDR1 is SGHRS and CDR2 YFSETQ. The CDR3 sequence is CASSLEAVNTEAFF. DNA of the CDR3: TGCGCCAGCAGCTTGGAGGCAGTGAACACTGAAGCTTTCTTT.

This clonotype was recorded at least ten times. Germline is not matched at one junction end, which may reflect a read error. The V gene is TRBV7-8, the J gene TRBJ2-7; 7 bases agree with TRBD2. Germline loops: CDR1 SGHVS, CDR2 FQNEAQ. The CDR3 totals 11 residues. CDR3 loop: CASSPPGGTHF. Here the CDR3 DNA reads TGTGCCAGCAGCCCACCGGGGGGTACGCACTTC.

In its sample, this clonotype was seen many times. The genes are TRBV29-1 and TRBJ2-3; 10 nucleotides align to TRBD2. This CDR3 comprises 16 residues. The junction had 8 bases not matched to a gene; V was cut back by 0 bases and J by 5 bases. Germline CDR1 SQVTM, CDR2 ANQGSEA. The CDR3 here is CSVEDQSGGAVDTQYF. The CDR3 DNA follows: TGCAGCGTTGAAGATCAAAGCGGGGGGGCCGTAGATACGCAGTATTTT.

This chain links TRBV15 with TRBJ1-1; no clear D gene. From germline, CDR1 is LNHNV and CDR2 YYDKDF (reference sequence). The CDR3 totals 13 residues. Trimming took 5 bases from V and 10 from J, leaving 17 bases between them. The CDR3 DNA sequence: TGTGCCACCAGCGTCAGTTTAATAGGATCAGCTTTCTTT. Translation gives CATSVSLIGSAFF.

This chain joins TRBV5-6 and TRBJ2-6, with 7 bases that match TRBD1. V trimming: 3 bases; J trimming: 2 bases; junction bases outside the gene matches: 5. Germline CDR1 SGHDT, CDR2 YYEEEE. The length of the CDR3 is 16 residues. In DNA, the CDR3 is TGTGCCAGCAGCTCTCAACAGGGGACTGGGGCCAACGTCCTGACTTTC. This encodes CASSSQQGTGANVLTF.

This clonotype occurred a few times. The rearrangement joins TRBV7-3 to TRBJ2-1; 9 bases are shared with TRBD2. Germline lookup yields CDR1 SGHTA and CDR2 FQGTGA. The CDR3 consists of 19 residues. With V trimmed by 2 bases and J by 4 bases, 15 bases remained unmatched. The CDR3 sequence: CASSLGVTIAGAVYNEQFF. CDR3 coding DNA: TGTGCCAGCAGCTTAGGGGTGACTATAGCGGGAGCTGTGTACAATGAGCAGTTCTTC.